This T cell receptor beta chain was obtained from a study of neurological immune-mediated disorders. The V end lost 3 bases, the J end lost 4 bases, and 18 bases lay between the germline ends. This CDR3 has 16 residues. Template-switch 5'RACE cDNA synthesis added a 10-nucleotide unique molecular identifier. TCRdb ran MiXCR on the 5' RACE reads and lists one entry per CDR3 protein. Of approximately 58,000 distinct CDR3 sequences in the sample, 7% to 10% are singletons; the top ten hold 1.9%. General study results and limits: Private repertoires in all groups were suggested by the absence of shared CDR3 amino acid sequences among expanded clones across subjects.

The time point was: longitudinal time-point 3. Healthy control samples came from blood bank volunteers in Maryland, USA. This clonotype came up many times. The antigen remains unidentified. V gene TRBV12-3 or TRBV12-4 combines with J gene TRBJ1-2; tentatively, D is TRBD1 (6 bases). This TCR was sampled from a woman in her forties in good health. The sequenced sample consisted of PBMCs. CDR3 nucleotide sequence: TGTGCCAGCAGTTTTTCAGTTTGGGGGACAACCTATGGCTACACCTTC. This translates into CASSFSVWGTTYGYTF.